These 15 T cell receptor beta chains originate from one sample sequenced in a study of blood T cell repertoires in COVID-19. The protocol was immunoSEQ multiplex PCR, while the TCRdb copy is restricted to in-frame clones and leaves out a portion. Among about 36,000 clones listed, roughly four fifths were seen once. The specimen was peripheral blood. The receptors derive from a human donor in a cohort sampled during active or convalescent COVID-19. The donor label of this sample is uncertain.

This clone was recorded only once. V is TRBV5-1 and J is TRBJ2-3, with 11 bases lining up with TRBD2. This CDR3 region has 16 residues. Trimming cost V 4 bases and J 0 bases; bases outside gene matches: 4. Germline V gives CDR1 SGHRS, CDR2 YFSETQ. The chain's CDR3 is CASSRRTSGSTDTQYF. As DNA, the CDR3 is TGCGCCAGCAGCCGTCGGACTAGCGGGAGCACAGATACGCAGTATTTT.

This chain links TRBV2 with TRBJ1-6; perhaps TRBD1 as D (5 bases). This CDR3 has 15 residues. Deletions cut 5 bases from V and 7 bases from J, with 15 bases between. Per germline, CDR1 SNHLY and CDR2 FYNNEI. The CDR3 protein is CASSQRQWVNSPLHF. DNA for the CDR3: TGTGCCAGCAGTCAGAGACAGTGGGTAAATTCACCCCTCCACTTT.

V and J are TRBV6-5 and TRBJ2-1, with 7 bases lining up with TRBD2. This CDR3 contains 16 residues. J gave up 4 bases and V 0 bases, and 6 bases lay outside the gene matches. Germline CDR1 reads MNHEY; CDR2 reads SVGAGI. The CDR3 bases are TGTGCCAGCAGTTACTCGAGTACGGGGGGTTACAATGAGCAGTTCTTC. Encoded protein: CASSYSSTGGYNEQFF.

The chain carries TRBV6-5 and TRBJ2-3; a weak D match, TRBD2 (5 bases). This CDR3 region has 15 residues. With 2 bases removed from V and 0 bases from J, the gap between germline ends came to 9 bases. Germline-derived CDR1 and CDR2 are MNHEY and SVGAGI. The CDR3 nucleotides read TGTGCCAGCAGTTACGGAGGCGGTAGCACAGATACGCAGTATTTT. It yields the protein CASSYGGGSTDTQYF.

The chain couples TRBV27 to TRBJ2-7, with 8 bases that match TRBD2. Looked up from germline, CDR1 is MNHEY and CDR2 is SMNVEV (reference sequence). The CDR3 sequence is 13 residues long. The V and J ends lost 6 bases and 6 bases, in that order; junction bases with no gene match: 7. CDR3 in DNA: TGTGCCAGCAGAACGGGAGGGGCTGGCGAGCAGTACTTC. Its protein product is CASRTGGAGEQYF.

V is TRBV7-2 and J is TRBJ1-1, with D possibly being TRBD1 (5 bases). From germline, CDR1 is SGHTA and CDR2 FQGNSA. The CDR3 is made up of 16 amino acids. The V and J ends lost 1 base and 4 bases respectively, with 16 bases between them. CDR3 nucleotides: TGTGCCAGCAGCTTAGATGCGGCCCTTAGGGGCACTGAAGCTTTCTTT. Protein sequence: CASSLDAALRGTEAFF.

In this sample, this clone turned up a few times. The chain combines TRBV30 with TRBJ1-1; D not certain. CDR3 length: 9 residues. Trimming stripped 7 bases from V and 11 bases from J, with 11 bases between. Germline V CDR1 and CDR2: GTSNPN, SVGIG (reference sequence). The CDR3 DNA is TGTGCCTTGGGAGGCCGGGCTTTCTTT. The encoded protein is CALGGRAFF.

This clone was seen ten or more times. The CDR3 DNA is TGTGCCAGTAGACCCTGGGCCCAACTCAATCAGCCCCAGCATTTT. It is translated as CASRPWAQLNQPQHF. The chain is built from TRBV19 and TRBJ1-5, with unresolved D. The CDR3 loop spans 15 amino acids. Germline lookup yields CDR1 LNHDA and CDR2 SQIVND (reference sequence). V lost 6 bases and J lost 3, with 15 bases in between.

This clone appeared a few times. This chain uses TRBV6-5 with TRBJ2-7; TRBD2 agrees at 9 bases. The V segment lost 7 bases and the J segment 1 base; nucleotides outside the gene matches: 8. The CDR3 loop spans 15 amino acids. CDR1 and CDR2 (germline): MNHEY, SVGAGI. CDR3 loop: CASKIAGEFSYEQYF. The CDR3 DNA reads as TGTGCCAGCAAAATAGCGGGAGAGTTTTCCTACGAGCAGTACTTC.

This clone showed up just a few times. The CDR3 spells CASSLAGDGTGRGEQYF. CDR3 in DNA: TGTGCCAGCAGCTTGGCGGGGGACGGGACAGGACGGGGCGAGCAGTACTTC. This chain uses TRBV5-6 with TRBJ2-7, with 8 bases fitting TRBD1. Per the germline V gene, CDR1 is SGHDT and CDR2 is YYEEEE. The CDR3 extends over 17 amino acids. J was trimmed by 6 bases and V by 0 bases; bases with no gene match: 14.

The chain employs TRBV9 and TRBJ2-6, with D possibly TRBD2 on 5 matching bases. Trimming cost V 2 bases and J 2 bases, with 5 bases left between them. The CDR3 runs to 14 residues. Germline V CDR1 and CDR2: SGDLS, YYNGEE. CDR3 protein: CASSVEAGANVLTF. The CDR3 region has the DNA TGTGCCAGCAGCGTGGAGGCTGGGGCCAACGTCCTGACTTTC.

V gene TRBV7-2 combines with J gene TRBJ2-2; 14 positions match TRBD2. Germline V gene data show CDR1 as SGHTA and CDR2 as FQGNSA. Unmatched junction bases numbered 2, after V lost 4 bases and J lost 7 bases. The CDR3 has 15 residues. The CDR3 sequence: CASSWTSGRNGELFF. CDR3 DNA: TGTGCCAGCAGCTGGACTAGCGGGAGGAACGGGGAGCTGTTTTTT.

J is TRBJ2-3 and V is TRBV10-2; D uncertain. Trimming took off 8 bases at V and 4 bases at J, with 7 bases between the two ends. The CDR3 is 11 amino acids. The germline V gene has CDR1 WSHSY and CDR2 SAAADI. The CDR3 is CASARADTQYF. As DNA, the CDR3 is TGCGCCAGCGCCCGAGCAGATACGCAGTATTTT.

The CDR3, as DNA: TGTGCCAGCAGCTTCCGGGGAAATAATGAAAAACTGTTTTTT. Its translation is CASSFRGNNEKLFF. The chain is built from TRBV7-9 and TRBJ1-4; D gene uncertain. Trimming took off 3 bases at V and 4 bases at J, with 9 bases between the two ends. There are 14 residues in the CDR3. Germline V CDR1 and CDR2: SEHNR, FQNEAQ (reference sequence).

This sequence joins TRBV30 and TRBJ2-7; 7 bases line up with TRBD2. The CDR3 loop spans 13 amino acids. V lost 2 bases to trimming and J lost 5 bases; unmatched junction nucleotides: 6. Per germline, CDR1 GTSNPN and CDR2 SVGIG (reference sequence). The CDR3 here is CAWSRDYLDEQYF. As DNA, the CDR3 is TGTGCCTGGAGTCGGGACTACTTAGACGAGCAGTACTTC.